The 16 T cell receptor beta chains in this list originate from one sample, sequenced in a study of blood T cell repertoires in COVID-19. Profiling relied on immunoSEQ multiplex PCR, and the TCRdb table lists in-frame clones only, not all of them. The sample consists of 130,000 to 150,000 clones, 84% of them appearing once. Sequencing was performed on peripheral blood. These receptors originate from a human donor in a cohort sampled during active COVID-19.

This clone has just a few counts. The V gene is TRBV27, the J gene TRBJ1-5; no clear D. The CDR3 is made up of 13 amino acids. V was shortened by 5 bases and J by 7 bases, with 12 bases between the two germline ends. Germline loops: CDR1 MNHEY, CDR2 SMNVEV (reference sequence). The CDR3 coding sequence is TGTGCCAGCAGTCCCTCAGGCTCCCAGCCCCAGCATTTT. As protein: CASSPSGSQPQHF.

The chain is built from TRBV11-2 and TRBJ2-7, with 7 bases identical to TRBD1. V lost 5 bases to trimming and J lost 3 bases; unmatched junction nucleotides: 7. The germline gives CDR1 SGHAT, CDR2 FQNNGV. The CDR3 has 14 residues. The CDR3 region is CASSLQTGFYEQYF. CDR3 coding DNA: TGTGCCAGCAGCCTCCAGACAGGGTTCTACGAGCAGTACTTC.

The chain has TRBV7-4 and TRBJ2-4; D gene ambiguous. CDR3 length equals 15 residues. Germline CDR1 SGHVT, CDR2 SQSDAQ. Trimming pared 7 bases from V and 9 bases from J, leaving 22 bases between. The chain's CDR3 is CASTPPTDQVGIQYF. CDR3 DNA: TGTGCCAGCACCCCTCCGACCGACCAGGTCGGCATTCAGTACTTC.

This clone was observed a few times. The rearrangement joins TRBV19 to TRBJ2-1, with TRBD1 identical over 7 bases. V gave up 7 bases and J gave up 6 bases; unmatched junction bases: 6. This CDR3 comprises 13 residues. The germline gives CDR1 LNHDA, CDR2 SQIVND (reference sequence). CDR3 region: CASTARDSNEQFF. The CDR3 region has the DNA TGTGCCAGTACCGCCCGGGACAGCAATGAGCAGTTCTTC.

The CDR3 spells CASSLRPRAGQPQHF. CDR3 nucleotides: TGTGCCAGCTCACTTCGTCCCAGGGCCGGCCAGCCCCAGCATTTT. V gene TRBV18 combines with J gene TRBJ1-5, with D tentatively TRBD1 (5 bases). Germline CDR1 and CDR2: KGHSH and LQKENI. The CDR3 has 15 residues. Trimming took off 4 bases at V and 7 bases at J, with 17 bases between the two ends.

This chain's CDR3 is CASSDRQDRAIFSTDTQYF. The CDR3 coding sequence is TGCGCCAGCAGTGATAGACAGGACAGGGCAATCTTTAGCACAGATACGCAGTATTTT. The rearrangement links TRBV10-1 to TRBJ2-3; 8 bases are a match to TRBD1. The V and J ends lost 3 bases and 0 bases, in that order; junction bases with no gene match: 14. Germline V gives CDR1 WNHNN, CDR2 SYGVQD (reference sequence). There are 19 residues in the CDR3.

The chain links TRBV28 to TRBJ2-7, with 7 positions matching TRBD2. Germline trimming cut 3 bases from V and 9 bases from J; bases unmatched to any gene: 8. The germline V gene encodes CDR1 MDHEN and CDR2 SYDVKM. The CDR3 spans 13 residues. The CDR3 sequence: CASSFPAGGWQYF. DNA for the CDR3: TGTGCCAGCAGTTTCCCCGCCGGGGGGTGGCAGTACTTC.

The chain combines TRBV6-2 or TRBV6-3 with TRBJ1-4; a weak D match, TRBD1 (6 bases). CDR1 is MNHEY and CDR2 is SVGEGT in the germline V gene. The CDR3 has 15 residues. The germline V and J ends were trimmed by 6 bases and 6 bases, with 17 bases remaining between them. CDR3 coding DNA: TGTGCCAGCAGACCTTGGGGGCGCGAGGATGAAAAACTGTTTTTT. Translation gives CASRPWGREDEKLFF.

V is TRBV6-2 or TRBV6-3 and J is TRBJ1-5; unclear D gene. V dropped 3 bases and J dropped 3 bases, with 12 bases sitting between them. This CDR3 contains 15 residues. Per germline, CDR1 MNHEY and CDR2 SVGEGT. The CDR3 region is CASSYRGRNNQPQHF. CDR3 bases: TGTGCCAGCAGTTATCGCGGGCGGAACAATCAGCCCCAGCATTTT.

The gene calls are TRBV30 and TRBJ1-6; perhaps TRBD1 as D (6 bases). Trimming took 7 bases from V and 6 from J, leaving 19 bases between them. The germline V gene encodes CDR1 GTSNPN and CDR2 SVGIG (reference sequence). The CDR3 runs 15 residues. Here the CDR3 reads CASDYGGHGNSPLHF. The DNA of the CDR3 is TGTGCCTCCGACTATGGGGGCCACGGTAATTCACCCCTCCACTTT.

V gene TRBV4-3 combines with J gene TRBJ1-2; no firm D call. V lost 0 bases and J lost 0, with 11 bases in between. Germline CDR1 and CDR2: LGHNA and YSLEER. This CDR3 is built from 16 residues. Here the CDR3 DNA reads TGCGCCAGCAGCCAAGATTTCAATCGGGCTAACTATGGCTACACCTTC. It encodes CASSQDFNRANYGYTF.

The V call is TRBV29-1, the J call TRBJ2-7; 8 bases align to TRBD1. This CDR3 spans 15 amino acids. Germline V CDR1 and CDR2: SQVTM, ANQGSEA. Losses at the gene ends were 6 bases for V and 3 bases for J; bases not matched to a gene: 13. The CDR3 reads CSVKGQGEGLYEQYF. Here the CDR3 DNA reads TGCAGCGTCAAAGGACAGGGAGAGGGTCTCTACGAGCAGTACTTC.

The chain links TRBV19 to TRBJ1-6; 9 bases fit TRBD1. J lost 11 bases, V lost 6 bases, and 5 bases had no gene match. This CDR3 has 13 amino acids. Germline CDR1 LNHDA, CDR2 SQIVND (reference sequence). The CDR3 protein is CASRGQGLPPLHF. The CDR3 nucleotides read TGTGCCAGTAGGGGACAGGGTCTTCCACCCCTCCACTTT.

The V and J genes are TRBV6-4 and TRBJ2-3, with D possibly matching TRBD2 (5 bases). Trimming removed 3 bases at V and 0 bases at J, with 7 bases between. This CDR3 spans 14 amino acids. Germline V gives CDR1 MRHNA, CDR2 SNTAGT. The DNA of the CDR3 is TGTGCCAGCAGTGAATCGGGGAGCACAGATACGCAGTATTTT. This translates into CASSESGSTDTQYF.

The chain combines TRBV19 with TRBJ1-6, with a weak D call TRBD1 (5 bases). V dropped 3 bases and J dropped 1 base, with 10 bases sitting between them. The CDR3 covers 16 residues. In germline, CDR1 is LNHDA, CDR2 SQIVND (reference sequence). Here the CDR3 reads CASSMGGRSYNSPLHF. The DNA for the CDR3 is TGTGCCAGTAGTATGGGGGGTAGGTCCTATAATTCACCCCTCCACTTT.

This clone has a handful of counts. This chain connects TRBV6-5 to TRBJ1-1, with TRBD1 identical over 9 bases. The J segment lost 0 bases and the V segment lost 5 bases, leaving 4 bases of the junction unmatched. Looked up from germline, CDR1 is MNHEY and CDR2 is SVGAGI. There are 15 residues in the CDR3. The CDR3 loop reads CASSRDRALNTEAFF. In DNA form, the CDR3 reads TGTGCCAGCAGTCGGGACAGGGCGTTGAACACTGAAGCTTTCTTT.